This T cell receptor (beta chain) was retrieved from a study of shared clonotypes between healthy human individuals. V was trimmed by 6 bases and J by 0 bases, leaving 6 bases between them. This CDR3 is 12 amino acids long. Germline V gene data show CDR1 as SQVTM and CDR2 as ANQGSEA. With respect to this clone: The antigen remains unidentified. The sample holds other DNA sequences that translate to the same CDR3.

Findings and limits, study-wide: Only blood underwent sampling, and tissue repertoires likely differ. Around 4.7% of naive CD4 clonotypes were shared across several donors. The diversity represented, both genetic and in exposure history, was limited by few donors. Non-shared clonotypes had lower generation probabilities than clonotypes shared by all four sorted-subset donors.

Only in-frame clones appear in the TCRdb table, and some are missing; sequencing was by immunoSEQ multiplex PCR. In the table there are some 2,100,000 clones, approximately 94% of which are singletons. The V and J genes are TRBV29-1 and TRBJ1-5; D remains unclear. The TCR originated in a man younger than 35 in good health. Material: naive CD4+ T cells sorted from blood. As for subset: CD45RA+ positively selected. CDR3 nucleotides: TGCAGCGTGTCAGATAGCAATCAGCCCCAGCATTTT. Translated: CSVSDSNQPQHF.